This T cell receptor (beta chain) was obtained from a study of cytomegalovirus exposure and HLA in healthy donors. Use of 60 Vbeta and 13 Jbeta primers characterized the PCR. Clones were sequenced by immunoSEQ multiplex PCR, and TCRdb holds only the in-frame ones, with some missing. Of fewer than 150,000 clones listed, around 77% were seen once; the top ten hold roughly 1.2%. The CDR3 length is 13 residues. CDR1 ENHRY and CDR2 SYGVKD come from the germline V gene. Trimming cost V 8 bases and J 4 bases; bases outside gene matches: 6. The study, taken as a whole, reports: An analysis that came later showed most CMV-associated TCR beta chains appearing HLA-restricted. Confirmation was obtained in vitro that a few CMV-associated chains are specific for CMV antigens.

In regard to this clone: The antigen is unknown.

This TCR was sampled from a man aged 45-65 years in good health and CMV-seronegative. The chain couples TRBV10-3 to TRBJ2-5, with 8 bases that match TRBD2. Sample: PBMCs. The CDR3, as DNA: TGTGCCATCGTAGACCGGGAGGGAGAGACCCAGTACTTC. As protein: CAIVDREGETQYF.